These T cell receptor beta chains were read from a single sample in a study of vaccination and CD4 T cells after COVID-19. One entry per CDR3 protein, called by TCRdb with MiXCR from the PCR reads. The repertoire has 15,000 to 25,000 distinct CDR3 sequences, about 51% of them found once; the top ten carry roughly 8.8%. These receptors have no identified antigens. Sample: CD4+ T cells from blood, cultured in vitro. All receptors come from a human donor who had recovered from COVID-19. Both conserved end residues are part of each CDR3. D genes are given only for firm matches. Part of the rows lack a size; the others show once, few, many or a class for expanded clones.

J,D,V,size,CDR3,DNA
TRBJ2-2,TRBD2,TRBV20-1,few,CSASRTSGTGELFF,TGCAGTGCTAGTCGGACTAGCGGGACCGGGGAGCTGTTTTTT
TRBJ1-5,-,TRBV5-1,-,CASSLDLSSNQPQHF,TGCGCCAGCAGCTTGGACCTTTCTAGCAATCAGCCCCAGCATTTT
TRBJ2-3,TRBD2,TRBV12-3/TRBV12-4,-,CASSFGSSGPDTQYF,TGTGCCAGCAGCTTCGGGTCTAGCGGCCCAGATACGCAGTATTTT
TRBJ2-2,-,TRBV20-1,-,CSASQDTGELFF,TGCAGTGCTAGTCAGGACACCGGGGAGCTGTTTTTT
TRBJ2-3,-,TRBV24-1,-,CATSDPGTPQGTDTQYF,TGTGCCACCAGTGATCCCGGGACACCCCAGGGCACAGATACGCAGTATTTT
TRBJ2-1,TRBD1,TRBV6-5,few,CASSSTGAGDEQFF,TGTGCCAGCAGTTCGACAGGGGCTGGAGATGAGCAGTTCTTC
TRBJ2-1,TRBD2,TRBV10-3,few,CAIKGAGGYNEQFF,TGTGCCATCAAAGGAGCGGGAGGATACAATGAGCAGTTCTTC
TRBJ1-1,-,TRBV6-2/TRBV6-3,-,CASSYAVRTEAFF,TGTGCCAGCAGTTACGCGGTTAGGACTGAAGCTTTCTTT
TRBJ2-3,TRBD2,TRBV20-1,-,CSASFLREVADTQYF,TGCAGTGCTAGTTTCTTGCGGGAGGTCGCAGATACGCAGTATTTT
TRBJ1-6,-,TRBV20-1,-,CSARSNGGGSYNSPLHF,TGCAGTGCTAGATCTAACGGGGGGGGGTCCTATAATTCACCCCTCCACTTT
TRBJ1-1,-,TRBV25-1,-,CASRPPDLRGDTEAFF,TGTGCCAGCAGGCCTCCGGACCTCCGGGGGGACACTGAAGCTTTCTTT
TRBJ2-7,TRBD1,TRBV29-1,-,CSVRTGGGYEQYF,TGCAGCGTTCGGACAGGGGGAGGTTACGAGCAGTACTTC
TRBJ1-6,TRBD1,TRBV9,-,CASSSGGGTGYSPLHF,TGTGCCAGCAGCTCTGGCGGGGGGACAGGGTATTCACCCCTCCACTTT
TRBJ2-7,-,TRBV20-1,-,CSANLGADRLYEQYF,TGCAGTGCCAATCTTGGGGCCGATCGCCTCTACGAGCAGTACTTC
TRBJ1-2,-,TRBV19,-,CASSRPGTAMERRYGYTF,TGTGCCAGTAGTCGACCGGGGACGGCTATGGAAAGGCGCTATGGCTACACCTTC
TRBJ1-1,-,TRBV28,-,CASGVRPAEAFF,TGTGCCAGCGGGGTACGTCCCGCTGAAGCTTTCTTT
TRBJ1-6,-,TRBV4-1,-,CASSHRPGDFSPLHF,TGCGCCAGCAGCCATCGACCGGGGGACTTTTCACCCCTCCACTTT
TRBJ1-6,TRBD1,TRBV2,-,CASRDRGISPLHF,TGTGCCAGCAGGGACAGGGGAATTTCACCCCTCCACTTT
TRBJ2-7,-,TRBV11-1,-,CASSSTELSYEQYF,TGTGCCAGCAGCTCGACAGAGCTCTCCTACGAGCAGTACTTC
TRBJ1-5,TRBD1,TRBV28,-,CASSRPGQGNQPQHF,TGTGCCAGCAGCCGCCCGGGACAGGGGAATCAGCCCCAGCATTTT
TRBJ1-1,-,TRBV7-6,-,CASSPGIGKNTEAFF,TGTGCCAGCAGCCCTGGGATTGGGAAGAACACTGAAGCTTTCTTT
TRBJ1-6,TRBD1,TRBV5-1,-,CASSFGDRSPLHF,TGCGCCAGCAGCTTCGGGGACAGATCACCCCTCCACTTT
TRBJ2-2,-,TRBV6-4,few,CASSDRDTGELFF,TGTGCCAGCAGTGACAGGGACACCGGGGAGCTGTTTTTT
TRBJ1-2,-,TRBV5-4,-,CASSLGLSRYTF,TGTGCCAGCAGCTTGGGCCTATCTCGCTACACCTTC
TRBJ1-5,TRBD1,TRBV20-1,once,CSAERDSNQPQHF,TGCAGTGCTGAAAGGGACAGTAATCAGCCCCAGCATTTT
TRBJ2-7,TRBD1,TRBV2,-,CASKRTGYEQYF,TGTGCCAGCAAAAGGACAGGCTACGAGCAGTACTTC
TRBJ2-5,TRBD2,TRBV27,-,CASRGLAGGLQYF,TGTGCCAGCAGGGGACTAGCGGGGGGACTCCAGTACTTC
TRBJ2-2,TRBD1,TRBV7-9,-,CASSLLTGTGTGELFF,TGTGCCAGCAGCTTACTTACCGGGACAGGGACCGGGGAGCTGTTTTTT
TRBJ2-2,TRBD1,TRBV19,few,CASMRTGGNTGELFF,TGTGCCAGTATGAGGACAGGGGGCAATACCGGGGAGCTGTTTTTT
TRBJ2-3,-,TRBV19,-,CASSIEGADTQYF,TGTGCCAGTAGTATAGAGGGAGCAGATACGCAGTATTTT
TRBJ2-3,TRBD2,TRBV19,few,CASSIAGGGGTDTQYF,TGTGCCAGTAGTATAGCTGGCGGGGGTGGCACAGATACGCAGTATTTT
TRBJ1-2,-,TRBV6-4,-,CARTDRPQVHGYTF,TGTGCCAGGACGGACCGGCCTCAGGTCCATGGCTACACCTTC
TRBJ2-5,TRBD2,TRBV20-1,few,CSARGDPSTSGRLETQYF,TGCAGTGCTAGAGGCGACCCCTCGACTAGCGGGAGGTTGGAGACCCAGTACTTC
TRBJ2-1,TRBD2,TRBV7-9,-,CASTRGGRSYNEQFF,TGTGCCAGCACCCGAGGCGGGAGATCCTACAATGAGCAGTTCTTC
TRBJ1-5,-,TRBV6-1,few,CASSRSQNQPQHF,TGTGCCAGCAGTCGGTCACAAAATCAGCCCCAGCATTTT
TRBJ2-3,-,TRBV11-2,-,CASSLGGARSTDTQYF,TGTGCCAGCAGCTTAGGGGGGGCTAGAAGCACAGATACGCAGTATTTT
TRBJ1-5,-,TRBV20-1,few,CSARVGAQPQHF,TGCAGTGCTAGAGTAGGGGCACAGCCCCAGCATTTT
TRBJ2-5,-,TRBV12-3/TRBV12-4,-,CASSPGRETQYF,TGTGCCAGCAGTCCGGGACGAGAGACCCAGTACTTC
TRBJ2-1,-,TRBV6-2/TRBV6-3,-,CASSSPYNEQFF,TGTGCCAGCAGTTCCCCTTACAATGAGCAGTTCTTC
TRBJ1-2,-,TRBV5-1,-,CASSLNAGEYGYTF,TGCGCCAGCAGCTTGAACGCAGGCGAGTATGGCTACACCTTC
TRBJ1-6,-,TRBV7-2,-,CASSLGLRNSPLHF,TGTGCCAGCAGCTTAGGATTGCGTAATTCACCCCTCCACTTT
TRBJ2-3,-,TRBV20-1,-,CSARDAPAGTDTQYF,TGCAGTGCTAGAGATGCGCCGGCGGGAACAGATACGCAGTATTTT
TRBJ2-7,-,TRBV7-9,-,CASSFPPLYEQYF,TGTGCCAGCAGCTTCCCCCCTCTCTACGAGCAGTACTTC
TRBJ2-7,-,TRBV18,-,CASSPSQVPGEQYF,TGTGCCAGCTCACCCTCACAAGTCCCCGGCGAGCAGTACTTC
TRBJ2-4,-,TRBV20-1,few,CSAGVVAKNIQYF,TGCAGTGCTGGGGTGGTAGCCAAAAACATTCAGTACTTC
TRBJ2-4,-,TRBV7-2,-,CASSFGSAKNIQYF,TGTGCCAGCAGCTTTGGCTCGGCCAAAAACATTCAGTACTTC
TRBJ1-5,TRBD1,TRBV19,-,CASSIDGTGPQPQHF,TGTGCCAGTAGTATCGACGGGACAGGGCCTCAGCCCCAGCATTTT
TRBJ2-5,TRBD2,TRBV5-1,-,CASSGLAGKETQYF,TGCGCCAGCAGTGGACTAGCGGGTAAAGAGACCCAGTACTTC
TRBJ2-7,-,TRBV11-2,-,CASSPLRGNRDLYEQYF,TGTGCCAGCAGCCCCCTTAGGGGGAACAGGGACCTCTACGAGCAGTACTTC
TRBJ2-1,-,TRBV3-1,medium-sized,CASSQEPTRNEQFF,TGTGCCAGCAGCCAAGAGCCCACTAGGAATGAGCAGTTCTTC
TRBJ2-1,-,TRBV27,once,CASSLRGYNEQFF,TGTGCCAGCAGTTTAAGAGGGTACAATGAGCAGTTCTTC